This TCR beta chain was found in a study of blood T cell repertoires in COVID-19. Overall study: Samples came from the United States, Italy and Spain, spanning acute and convalescent COVID-19. From T cells, B-cell-depleted T cells, or PBMCs came the material, which was cDNA or gDNA.

Per the authors' pipeline: Quantification of nucleated cells was approximated via reference gene primer amplification. Using immunoSEQ multiplex PCR, the repertoire was profiled, and TCRdb retains in-frame clones only, with some absent. V and J calls plus clone size are reproduced from that table; the DNA served to infer D and trimming. The profile shows over 250,000 clones, approximately 85% of them singletons. Per the germline V gene, CDR1 is SGHNT and CDR2 is YENEEA. The CDR3 covers 14 residues. Trimming took 2 bases from V and 4 from J; bases not matched to a gene: 5. This chain joins TRBV11-3 and TRBJ2-7; 7 positions match TRBD1. The specimen was peripheral blood. The clonotype comes from a woman in her sixties or seventies with acute or convalescent COVID-19. CDR3: CASSLRGQTYEQYF. CDR3 nucleotide sequence: TGTGCCAGCAGCTTACGGGGACAGACGTACGAGCAGTACTTC.